This record concerns one T cell receptor (beta chain) sequence. The antigen is undetermined. Profiling relied on immunoSEQ multiplex PCR, and the TCRdb table lists in-frame clones only, not all of them. The sample gives some 79,000 clones, roughly 92% of which show up once; over 0.35% is in the top ten. This sample was included in a study of OX40 agonist ivuxolimab in advanced cancers. Study-wide context: Dosing consisted of intravenous ivuxolimab at 0.01 to 10 mg/kg every 2 weeks. Prior therapy, whether anti-PD-1, anti-PD-L1 or anti-CTLA-4, was allowed, and approximately 40% had some.

Study-level findings and limits: CD8+ T cells showed, on average, more clonal expansion than CD4+ cells.

The CDR3 covers 13 residues. V gave up 2 bases and J gave up 8 bases, with 9 bases separating them. Germline CDR1 MNHEY, CDR2 SVGAGI. The specimen comprised CD4+ or CD8+ T cells sorted from blood, sampled in a trial of the OX40 agonist ivuxolimab. This TCR came from an adult with an advanced solid tumor such as melanoma, head and neck, liver or kidney cancer. The J gene is TRBJ2-2, the V gene TRBV6-5; a weak D match, TRBD1 (5 bases). CDR3 amino acids: CASSYEAGGELFF. The CDR3 region has the DNA TGTGCCAGCAGTTACGAGGCAGGGGGGGAGCTGTTTTTT.